Presented here are 28 T cell receptor beta chains from one specimen sequenced in a study of shared clonotypes between healthy human individuals. CD45RO-negative cells were positively selected for CCR7, leaving out terminally differentiated effector memory CD45RA+ cells. Here immunoSEQ multiplex PCR was the method, and the copy in TCRdb shows in-frame clones only, minus some. The sample includes hundreds of thousands of clones, 92% seen only once; the top ten take nearly 25%. The material sequenced was naive CD8+ T cells sorted from blood. These receptors came from a man aged 25 to 45 in good health.

This chain joins TRBV7-9 and TRBJ2-1, with TRBD2 matching over 7 bases. Germline CDR1 SEHNR, CDR2 FQNEAQ (reference sequence). The CDR3 loop spans 16 amino acids. With 4 bases clipped from V and 4 bases from J, the junction kept 10 bases outside the gene matches. This CDR3 is CASSSPETSEYNEQFF. For the CDR3, the DNA is TGTGCCAGCAGCTCTCCGGAAACTAGCGAGTACAATGAGCAGTTCTTC.

V gene TRBV7-6 combines with J gene TRBJ2-3; 9 nucleotides match TRBD1. This CDR3 is built from 15 residues. Germline CDR1 SGHVS, CDR2 FNYEAQ. V lost 2 bases, J lost 1 base, and 1 base stayed unmatched. DNA of the CDR3: TGTGCCAGCAGCTTAAGGACAGGGGGCACAGATACGCAGTATTTT. As protein: CASSLRTGGTDTQYF. Drawing the rest from reference TRBV7-6 and TRBJ2-3, the complete variable domain is GAGVSQSPRYKVTKRGQDVALRCDPISGHVSLYWYRQALGQGPEFLTYFNYEAQQDKSGLPNDRFSAERPEGSISTLTIQRTEQRDSAMYRCASSLRTGGTDTQYFGPGTRLTVL.

The gene calls are TRBV27 and TRBJ2-7; D tentatively fits TRBD1 or TRBD2 (5 bases each). V lost 3 bases, J lost 2 bases, and 11 bases lay in between. The germline V gene encodes CDR1 MNHEY and CDR2 SMNVEV (reference sequence). The length of the CDR3 is 14 residues. This chain's CDR3 is CASSFDSGAYEQYF. The CDR3 nucleotides read TGTGCCAGCAGTTTCGACAGCGGAGCCTACGAGCAGTACTTC.

The chain uses TRBV5-5 and TRBJ1-1; D gene ambiguous. V lost 2 bases, J lost 0 bases, and 8 bases lay in between. Germline V gene lookup returns CDR1 SGHKS and CDR2 YYEKEE (reference sequence). The CDR3 has 14 amino acids. DNA of the CDR3: TGTGCCAGCAGCTTTATTAAGGTGAACACTGAAGCTTTCTTT. Amino acid sequence: CASSFIKVNTEAFF.

The rearrangement links TRBV13 to TRBJ2-7; D not resolved. The CDR3 has 13 residues. With 4 bases removed from V and 6 bases from J, the gap between germline ends came to 13 bases. Germline CDR1 reads PRHDT; CDR2 reads FYEKMQ (reference sequence). CDR3 protein: CASSSVDSGEQYF. The DNA of the CDR3 is TGTGCCAGCAGCTCCGTTGACTCTGGCGAGCAGTACTTC.

J is TRBJ2-5 and V is TRBV1; the table's TRBD2 call for D was not verified on the DNA. TRBV1 is an annotated pseudogene. The CDR3 sequence is 13 residues long. The CDR3 sequence is CTSSGGRGETQYF. The CDR3 nucleotides are TGCACCAGCAGCGGAGGGAGGGGGGAGACCCAGTACTTC.

The chain recombines TRBV11-2 with TRBJ2-5; D is unclear. Trimming left V 1 base short and J 1 base short, with 4 bases between. The CDR3 has 13 residues. Germline V gives CDR1 SGHAT, CDR2 FQNNGV. CDR3 sequence reads: CASSLVGQETQYF. For the CDR3, the DNA is TGTGCCAGCAGCTTAGTAGGCCAAGAGACCCAGTACTTC.

This rearrangement joins TRBV7-9 to TRBJ2-2, with 12 bases matching TRBD1. The CDR3 contains 15 residues. The ends lost 7 bases at V and 3 bases at J; junction bases unmatched: 3. Germline CDR1 and CDR2: SEHNR and FQNEAQ (reference sequence). The CDR3 DNA reads as TGTGCCAGCACCGGGACAGGGGGCGACACCGGGGAGCTGTTTTTT. Protein sequence: CASTGTGGDTGELFF.

This clone was picked up one time. This chain links TRBV5-1 with TRBJ2-7, with no clear D. V was clipped by 2 bases and J by 3 bases, with 15 bases between them. The length of the CDR3 is 15 residues. The germline gives CDR1 SGHRS, CDR2 YFSETQ. In DNA form, the CDR3 reads TGCGCCAGCAGCTTAACTATTGGCTCTAACTACGAGCAGTACTTC. Protein product: CASSLTIGSNYEQYF.

The gene calls are TRBV28 and TRBJ1-5; D is ambiguous. Germline V gives CDR1 MDHEN, CDR2 SYDVKM. Trimming cost V 7 bases and J 0 bases, with 13 bases left between them. This CDR3 is 15 amino acids long. The CDR3 loop is CASTPEVYSNQPQHF. The CDR3 DNA sequence: TGTGCCAGCACCCCCGAAGTGTATAGCAATCAGCCCCAGCATTTT.

The genes are TRBV11-2 and TRBJ2-7; 11 nucleotides agree with TRBD1. V shed 5 bases and J 3 bases; nucleotides not matched to a gene: 9. The CDR3 is made up of 16 amino acids. Per the germline V gene, CDR1 is SGHAT and CDR2 is FQNNGV. The CDR3 coding sequence is TGTGCCAGCAGCGCGCCCGCCGGGACAGGGGGCTACGAGCAGTACTTC. Translating gives CASSAPAGTGGYEQYF.

The chain recombines TRBV4-1 with TRBJ1-2, with a weak D call TRBD1 (5 bases). The length of the CDR3 is 14 residues. CDR1 and CDR2 from the germline V gene are MGHRA and YSYEKL. V was pared by 4 bases and J by 4 bases, with 13 bases between. CDR3 amino acids: CASSRQGPGYGYTF. The CDR3 bases are TGCGCCAGCAGCCGGCAGGGCCCGGGCTATGGCTACACCTTC.

Regarding this clone: Other DNA sequences of this sample code for an identical CDR3. CDR3 sequence: CASSIGGGTEAFF. CDR3 sequence (DNA): TGTGCCAGTAGTATCGGAGGGGGCACTGAAGCTTTCTTT. This chain uses TRBV19 with TRBJ1-1; D perhaps matches TRBD1 (6 bases). The ends were cut back, 3 bases at V and 4 bases at J, with 9 bases in the middle. The CDR3 spans 13 residues. From germline, CDR1 is LNHDA and CDR2 SQIVND (reference sequence). Full variable domain (outside the CDR3, taken from reference TRBV19 and TRBJ1-1): DGGITQSPKYLFRKEGQNVTLSCEQNLNHDAMYWYRQDPGQGLRLIYYSQIVNDFQKGDIAEGYSVSREKKESFPLTVTSAQKNPTAFYLCASSIGGGTEAFFGQGTRLTVV.

The rearrangement links TRBV28 to TRBJ1-5; tentatively, D is TRBD1 (5 bases). There are 16 residues in the CDR3. The germline CDR1 and CDR2 sequences are MDHEN and SYDVKM. The V gene lost 3 bases and the J gene lost 2 bases, with 14 bases spanning the gap. For the CDR3, the DNA is TGTGCCAGCAGTTTCAGGGTTCAAATGGGCAATCAGCCCCAGCATTTT. This gives the protein CASSFRVQMGNQPQHF. Looking up the rest from reference TRBV28 and TRBJ1-5 gives the full variable domain: DVKVTQSSRYLVKRTGEKVFLECVQDMDHENMFWYRQDPGLGLRLIYFSYDVKMKEKGDIPEGYSVSREKKERFSLILESASTNQTSMYLCASSFRVQMGNQPQHFGDGTRLSIL.

The chain uses TRBV27 and TRBJ2-5; D is undetermined. This CDR3 has 15 amino acids. V lost 3 bases, J lost 0 bases, and 11 bases lay in between. The V gene's germline CDR1 is MNHEY and CDR2 SMNVEV (reference sequence). The CDR3 sequence: CASSFRRVYQETQYF. The CDR3 coding sequence is TGTGCCAGCAGTTTTAGACGGGTTTACCAAGAGACCCAGTACTTC.

The chain combines TRBV2 with TRBJ1-4, with a tentative D call TRBD1 (5 bases). Germline CDR1 reads SNHLY; CDR2 reads FYNNEI. This CDR3 has 15 residues. With 2 bases removed from V and 7 bases from J, the gap between germline ends came to 14 bases. CDR3 nucleotide sequence: TGTGCCAGCAGTGAAAGGGGAGGGGTCGCTGAAAAACTGTTTTTT. This sequence encodes CASSERGGVAEKLFF. The variable domain in full, with the rest retrieved from reference TRBV2 and TRBJ1-4, is EPEVTQTPSHQVTQMGQEVILRCVPISNHLYFYWYRQILGQKVEFLVSFYNNEISEKSEIFDDQFSVERPDGSNFTLKIRSTKLEDSAMYFCASSERGGVAEKLFFGSGTQLSVL.

This clone has a handful of counts. V gene TRBV14 combines with J gene TRBJ2-1, with D unresolved. V lost 1 base to trimming and J lost 2 bases, with 12 bases between them. The CDR3 spans 16 residues. Germline CDR1 and CDR2: SGHDN and FVKESK. This CDR3 reads CASSQASQRPYNEQFF. In nucleotides, the CDR3 is TGTGCCAGCAGCCAAGCCTCTCAGCGCCCCTACAATGAGCAGTTCTTC.

This sequence joins TRBV2 and TRBJ2-7, with TRBD1 matching 9 bases. Trimming removed 4 bases from V and 5 bases from J; junction bases left unmatched: 3. The V gene's germline CDR1 is SNHLY and CDR2 FYNNEI. This CDR3 has 13 amino acids. In nucleotides, the CDR3 is TGTGCCAGCAGTGCCGGGACAGGGCACGAGCAGTACTTC. Translated: CASSAGTGHEQYF.

This sequence joins TRBV27 and TRBJ2-1; 12 positions agree with TRBD2. This CDR3 comprises 16 residues. From germline, CDR1 is MNHEY and CDR2 SMNVEV (reference sequence). V was clipped by 3 bases and J by 4 bases; unmatched bases: 4. The CDR3 sequence is CASSLLGLAGYNEQFF. The CDR3 nucleotides are TGTGCCAGCAGTTTGTTGGGACTAGCGGGTTACAATGAGCAGTTCTTC.

Regarding this clone: Possible read error: a much larger clone is one base away. Within the sample, other DNA sequences also encode this same CDR3. V is TRBV5-5 and J is TRBJ2-7; no clear D gene. CDR1 and CDR2 from the germline V gene are SGHKS and YYEKEE (reference sequence). Trimming shortened V by 0 bases and J by 4 bases, and 5 bases separated the two germline ends. This CDR3 spans 12 amino acids. CDR3 sequence: CASSLGGYEQYF. Here the CDR3 DNA reads TGTGCCAGCAGCTTGGGAGGATACGAGCAGTACTTC.

The V gene is TRBV7-7, the J gene TRBJ2-2, with 8 nucleotides matching TRBD2. V was pared by 1 base and J by 2 bases, with 9 bases of the junction left unmatched. The CDR3 runs 18 residues. Germline assignment: CDR1 SSHAT and CDR2 FNYEAQ (reference sequence). CDR3 nucleotides: TGTGCCAGCAGCTTAGTGGTTGGGGGACTAGAAAACACCGGGGAGCTGTTTTTT. It specifies CASSLVVGGLENTGELFF.

The gene calls are TRBV6-5 and TRBJ2-1; D remains unclear. V dropped 2 bases and J dropped 5 bases, with 10 bases sitting between them. CDR3 size: 14 residues. The germline CDR1 and CDR2 sequences are MNHEY and SVGAGI. The CDR3, as DNA: TGTGCCAGCAGTTACGCTTCAGGCGACAATGAGCAGTTCTTC. It encodes CASSYASGDNEQFF.

The rearrangement joins TRBV29-1 to TRBJ1-2; possible D gene TRBD1, 6 bases. Germline V gene sequence: CDR1 SQVTM, CDR2 ANQGSEA. The CDR3 extends over 13 amino acids. V was clipped by 1 base and J by 2 bases, with 8 bases between them. The CDR3 reads CSVEGQGNYGYTF. For the CDR3, the DNA is TGCAGCGTTGAAGGGCAGGGGAACTATGGCTACACCTTC.

This chain uses TRBV4-3 with TRBJ2-3, with D hard to call. CDR3 size: 15 residues. Germline lookup yields CDR1 LGHNA and CDR2 YSLEER. The V end was cut by 0 bases, the J end by 2 bases, with 9 bases between. The CDR3 sequence is CASSQDISFTDTQYF. The CDR3 DNA is TGCGCCAGCAGCCAAGATATATCCTTCACAGATACGCAGTATTTT.

Of note for this clone: It differs at one base from a far larger clone, so likely a read error. Other DNA sequences in this sample translate to the same CDR3. The chain uses TRBV7-8 and TRBJ2-1; D unclear. The CDR3 runs to 15 residues. Germline CDR1 SGHVS, CDR2 FQNEAQ. The V gene lost 1 base and the J gene lost 0 bases, with 7 bases spanning the gap. The CDR3 loop reads CASSLGPSSYNEQFF. The CDR3 DNA reads TGTGCCAGCAGCTTAGGACCGAGCTCCTACAATGAGCAGTTCTTC.

The chain joins TRBV11-3 to TRBJ1-1; tentatively, D is TRBD1 (6 bases). CDR1 SGHNT and CDR2 YENEEA come from the germline V gene. Trimming took 2 bases from V and 4 from J, leaving 8 bases between them. The CDR3 consists of 13 residues. The CDR3, as DNA: TGTGCCAGCAGCTTATGGACAGCCACTGAAGCTTTCTTT. This encodes CASSLWTATEAFF.

The V and J genes are TRBV4-1 and TRBJ2-7; the D is unclear. CDR1 is MGHRA, CDR2 YSYEKL, per germline. The CDR3 has 13 amino acids. With 0 bases removed from V and 9 bases from J, the gap between germline ends came to 12 bases. For the CDR3, the DNA is TGCGCCAGCAGCCAAGAGGGCCGGCGAAGGCAGTACTTC. Its translation: CASSQEGRRRQYF.

The rearrangement links TRBV5-8 to TRBJ1-1; D gene ambiguous. V lost 1 base and J 0 bases, leaving 7 bases between the germline ends. The CDR3 loop spans 14 amino acids. Germline V gene lookup returns CDR1 SGHTS and CDR2 YDEGEE. The chain's CDR3 is CASSLRRLNTEAFF. The CDR3 nucleotides read TGTGCCAGCAGCTTGCGGAGATTGAACACTGAAGCTTTCTTT. Looking up the rest from reference TRBV5-8 and TRBJ1-1 gives the full variable domain: EAGVTQSPTHLIKTRGQQATLRCSPISGHTSVYWYQQALGLGLQFLLWYDEGEERNRGNFPPRFSGRQFPNYSSELNVNALELEDSALYLCASSLRRLNTEAFFGQGTRLTVV.